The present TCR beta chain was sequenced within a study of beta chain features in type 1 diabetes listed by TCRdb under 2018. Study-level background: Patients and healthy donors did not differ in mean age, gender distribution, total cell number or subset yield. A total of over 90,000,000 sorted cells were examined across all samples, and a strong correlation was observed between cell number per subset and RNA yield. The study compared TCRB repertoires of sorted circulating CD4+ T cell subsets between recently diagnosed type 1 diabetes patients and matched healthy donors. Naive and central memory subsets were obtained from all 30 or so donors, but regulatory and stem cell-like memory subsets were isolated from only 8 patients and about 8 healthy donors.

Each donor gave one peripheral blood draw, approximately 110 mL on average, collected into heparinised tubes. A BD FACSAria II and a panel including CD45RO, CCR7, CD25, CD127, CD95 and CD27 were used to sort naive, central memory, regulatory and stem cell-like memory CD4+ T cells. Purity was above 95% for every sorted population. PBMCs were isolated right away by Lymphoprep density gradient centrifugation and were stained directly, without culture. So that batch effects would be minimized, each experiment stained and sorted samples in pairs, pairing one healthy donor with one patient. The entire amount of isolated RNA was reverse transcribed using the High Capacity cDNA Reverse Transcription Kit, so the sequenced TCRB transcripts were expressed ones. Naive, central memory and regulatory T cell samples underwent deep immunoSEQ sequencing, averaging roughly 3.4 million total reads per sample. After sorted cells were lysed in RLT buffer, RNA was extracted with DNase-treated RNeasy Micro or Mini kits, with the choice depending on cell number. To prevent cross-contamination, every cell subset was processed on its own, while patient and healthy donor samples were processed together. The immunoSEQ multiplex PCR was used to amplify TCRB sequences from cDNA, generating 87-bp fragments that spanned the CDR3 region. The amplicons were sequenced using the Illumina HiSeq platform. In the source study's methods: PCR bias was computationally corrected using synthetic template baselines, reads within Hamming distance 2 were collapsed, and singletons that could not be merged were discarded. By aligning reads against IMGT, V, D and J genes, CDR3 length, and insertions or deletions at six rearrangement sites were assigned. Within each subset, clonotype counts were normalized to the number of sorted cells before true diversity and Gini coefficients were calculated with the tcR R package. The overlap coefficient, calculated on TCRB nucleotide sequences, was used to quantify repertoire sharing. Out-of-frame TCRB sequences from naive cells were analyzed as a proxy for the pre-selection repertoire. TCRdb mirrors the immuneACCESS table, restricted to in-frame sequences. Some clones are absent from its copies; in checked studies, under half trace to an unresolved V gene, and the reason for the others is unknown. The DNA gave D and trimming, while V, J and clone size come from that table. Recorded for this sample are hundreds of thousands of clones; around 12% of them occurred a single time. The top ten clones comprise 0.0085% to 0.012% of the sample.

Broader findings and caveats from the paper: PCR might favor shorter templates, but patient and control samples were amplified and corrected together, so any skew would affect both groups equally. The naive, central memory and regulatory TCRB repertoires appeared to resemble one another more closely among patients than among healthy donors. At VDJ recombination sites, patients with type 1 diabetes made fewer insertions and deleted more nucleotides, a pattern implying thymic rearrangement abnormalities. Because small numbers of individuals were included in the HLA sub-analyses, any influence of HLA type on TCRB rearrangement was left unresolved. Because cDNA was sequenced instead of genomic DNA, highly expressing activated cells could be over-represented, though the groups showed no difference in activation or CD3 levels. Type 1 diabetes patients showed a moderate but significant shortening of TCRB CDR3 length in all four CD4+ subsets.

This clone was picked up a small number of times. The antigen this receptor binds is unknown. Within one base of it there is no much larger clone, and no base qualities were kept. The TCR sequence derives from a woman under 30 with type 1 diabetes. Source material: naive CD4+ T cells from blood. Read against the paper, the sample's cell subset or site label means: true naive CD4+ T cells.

The nucleotide sequence reads as follows: TGCAGCGTTGAAGGGTCCCAGGGGGACGGGGAGCTGTTTTTT. Translated, it reads CSVEGSQGDGELFF. The chain links TRBV29-1 with TRBJ2-2, and TRBD1 aligns with 7 junction nucleotides. Spanning cysteine to phenylalanine, the CDR3 consists of 14 amino acids. Only the CDR3 region is kept as DNA, spanning 42 bases read in frame from base 1. In the germline V gene, CDR1 corresponds to SQVTM and CDR2 to ANQGSEA. V is cut back by 1 base and J by 7 bases, with 6 bases in the junction unmatched.